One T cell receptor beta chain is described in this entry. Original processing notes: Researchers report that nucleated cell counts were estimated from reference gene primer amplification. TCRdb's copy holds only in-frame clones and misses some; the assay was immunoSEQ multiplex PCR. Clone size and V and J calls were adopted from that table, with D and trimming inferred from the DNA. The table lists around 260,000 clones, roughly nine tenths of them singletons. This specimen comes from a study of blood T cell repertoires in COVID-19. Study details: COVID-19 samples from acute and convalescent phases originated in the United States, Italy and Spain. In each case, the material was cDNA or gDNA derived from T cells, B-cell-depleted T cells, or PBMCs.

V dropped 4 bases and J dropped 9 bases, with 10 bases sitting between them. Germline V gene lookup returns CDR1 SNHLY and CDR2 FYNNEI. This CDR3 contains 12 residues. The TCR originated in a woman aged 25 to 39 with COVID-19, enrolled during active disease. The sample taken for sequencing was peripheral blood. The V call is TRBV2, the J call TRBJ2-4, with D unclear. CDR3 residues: CASSVLASIQYF. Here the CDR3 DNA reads TGTGCCAGCAGTGTGTTGGCATCCATTCAGTACTTC.